These T cell receptor beta chains were read from a single sample in a study of CXCR3-negative and CXCR3-positive naive CD8 T cells. TCRdb re-called the 5' RACE reads, yielding one record per CDR3 amino acid sequence without DNA. This sample carries 120,000 or so distinct CDR3 sequences, with 0.59% going to the ten biggest clones. Sequences were obtained from naive CXCR3+ CD8+ T cells from blood. The receptors come from a human donor in good health. Some clones in this sample may be carry-over from other donors' samples. Both conserved end residues are part of each CDR3.

j_call v_call cdr3_aa
TRBJ1-1 TRBV11-3 CASSWDRVTEAFF
TRBJ1-2 TRBV13 CASSHPGQALYGYTF
TRBJ2-7 TRBV5-1 CASSLSWVAVYEQYF
TRBJ1-1 TRBV10-3 CAISESRQGTGDTEAFF
TRBJ1-1 TRBV4-3 CASSQRTINTEAFF
TRBJ1-1 TRBV7-9 CASSILRGAPRTEAFF
TRBJ1-2 TRBV14 CASSLTGVNYGYTF
TRBJ2-5 TRBV7-6 CASSSRPAGAARETQYF
TRBJ1-2 TRBV29-1 CSVDPGDSLPATYGYTF
TRBJ2-2 TRBV7-9 CASRRRLAGNTGELFF
TRBJ1-1 TRBV27 CASSFLMGMNTEAFF
TRBJ2-1 TRBV6-4 CASSGTSGGYNEQFF
TRBJ2-3 TRBV7-3 CASSSTSTDTQYF
TRBJ1-2 TRBV20-1 CSARAGTAHPF
TRBJ1-6 TRBV6-2/TRBV6-3 CASSYSATHSPLHF
TRBJ1-2 TRBV27 CASSLGQGGNYGYTF
TRBJ2-7 TRBV5-1 CASSFSSGRNREQYF
TRBJ2-5 TRBV6-6 CASSYSTETQYF
TRBJ1-5 TRBV20-1 CSAKGDRERYSDQPQHF
TRBJ2-3 TRBV7-9 CASSLSTTDTQYF
TRBJ2-7 TRBV20-1 CSARDLQGPNEQYF
TRBJ2-3 TRBV27 CASSAFSTDTQYF
TRBJ2-2 TRBV4-3 CASSPGTGGTGELFF
TRBJ2-1 TRBV29-1 CSVAGTSGYNEQFF
TRBJ2-5 TRBV7-9 CASSVVQGAWDQETQYF
TRBJ1-5 TRBV6-2/TRBV6-3 CASISLQGQDLNQPQHF
TRBJ2-7 TRBV13 CASSAGMAGEVYEQYF
TRBJ2-1 TRBV6-5 CASSYRGGYNEQFF
TRBJ2-1 TRBV12-3/TRBV12-4 CASSLVSPYNEQFF
TRBJ2-3 TRBV15 CATAGLAGGTTDTQYF
TRBJ2-1 TRBV29-1 CSVDGSKLAGEIYEQFF
TRBJ2-5 TRBV12-3/TRBV12-4 CASSLKTYGETQYF
TRBJ2-7 TRBV21-1 CASSKSGASEAYEQYF
TRBJ2-7 TRBV28 CASRSRGGTSYEQYF
TRBJ1-1 TRBV29-1 CSITQGESEAFF
TRBJ2-7 TRBV11-2 CASSFTTGGDEQYF
TRBJ1-5 TRBV30 CAWTKQGALPNQPQHF
TRBJ2-2 TRBV28 CASSLGGMDTGELFF
TRBJ2-1 TRBV29-1 CSVERDLAGNEQFF
TRBJ2-7 TRBV3-1 CASSQDITSYEQYF
TRBJ1-4 TRBV28 CASSLPAGLDEKLFF
TRBJ1-1 TRBV29-1 CSVDSQSTEAFF
TRBJ1-1 TRBV6-5 CASSSGTGLTEAFF
TRBJ2-7 TRBV27 CASSLSGWTTSYEQYF
TRBJ2-2 TRBV11-2 CASSLEGGTGELFF
TRBJ2-1 TRBV15 CATSRENNEQFF
TRBJ2-4 TRBV19 CASGQGARNIQYF
TRBJ2-7 TRBV23-1 CASRLRGDSSYEQYF
TRBJ2-5 TRBV2 CASSDREVKETQYF
TRBJ1-1 TRBV4-1 CASSQVAIAEAFF
TRBJ1-1 TRBV7-6 CASSLTSGQGSEAFF
TRBJ1-4 TRBV9 CASSPTGSGGEKLFF
TRBJ2-1 TRBV10-3 CAIRGGGEQFF
TRBJ1-1 TRBV7-9 CASGIPGENTEAFF
TRBJ1-5 TRBV4-1 CASSDRGNQPQHF
TRBJ1-2 TRBV20-1 CSAMEGRAYGYTF
TRBJ2-2 TRBV29-1 CSVVGTSANTGELFF